The 5 T cell receptor beta chains below come from one sample, sequenced in a study of OX40 agonist ivuxolimab in advanced cancers. The method was the immunoSEQ multiplex PCR assay. Drawn from immuneACCESS, this table holds only the in-frame rearrangements with V and J called that TCRdb kept. Clones are partly lost; checked studies trace under half to an unresolved V gene and leave the rest unexplained. Counted in this sample were tens of thousands of clones; 85% to 95% of them appeared once. The ten largest clones capture 13% to 15% of the sample. Sequenced here: CD4+ or CD8+ T cells sorted from blood, sampled in a trial of the OX40 agonist ivuxolimab. The receptors come from an adult with an advanced solid tumor such as melanoma, head and neck, liver or kidney cancer.

The rearrangement uses TRBV5-1 and TRBJ2-4; D gene unclear. Trimming stripped 3 bases from V and 0 bases from J, with 4 bases between. The CDR3 length is 13 residues. Looked up from germline, CDR1 is SGHRS and CDR2 is YFSETQ. CDR3 nucleotides: TGCGCCAGCAGCTCAGGAGCCAAAAACATTCAGTACTTC. Amino acids: CASSSGAKNIQYF.

The chain couples TRBV4-3 to TRBJ1-1; D is undetermined. The germline V and J ends were trimmed by 0 bases and 4 bases, with 9 bases remaining between them. The CDR3 is 14 amino acids. Germline assignment: CDR1 LGHNA and CDR2 YSLEER. The CDR3 is CASSQDNGVTEAFF. The CDR3 DNA sequence: TGCGCCAGCAGCCAAGATAACGGGGTCACTGAAGCTTTCTTT.

The rearrangement joins TRBV7-2 to TRBJ1-5, with D possibly being TRBD1 (5 bases). V lost 3 bases, J lost 0 bases, and 12 bases lay in between. This CDR3 region has 16 residues. The germline CDR1 and CDR2 sequences are SGHTA and FQGNSA. The DNA for the CDR3 is TGTGCCAGCAGCTTGAGGGGTTGGGATAGCAATCAGCCCCAGCATTTT. It codes for CASSLRGWDSNQPQHF. The full variable domain, completed using reference TRBV7-2 and TRBJ1-5, is GAGVSQSPSNKVTEKGKDVELRCDPISGHTALYWYRQSLGQGLEFLIYFQGNSAPDKSGLPSDRFSAERTGGSVSTLTIQRTQQEDSAVYLCASSLRGWDSNQPQHFGDGTRLSIL.

The rearrangement joins TRBV4-3 to TRBJ2-5; no reliable D call. Germline V gives CDR1 LGHNA, CDR2 YSLEER. V was shortened by 0 bases and J by 5 bases, with 10 bases between the two germline ends. The CDR3 is made up of 14 amino acids. In DNA, the CDR3 is TGCGCCAGCAGCCAAGATGGAGTTGAGGAGACCCAGTACTTC. This encodes CASSQDGVEETQYF.

This chain uses TRBV13 with TRBJ1-2; TRBD1 matches 12 bases. The trim removed 1 base at V and 4 bases at J, leaving 7 bases unmatched. Germline CDR1 PRHDT, CDR2 FYEKMQ (reference sequence). The CDR3 covers 17 residues. CDR3 nucleotide sequence: TGTGCCAGCAGCTTAGTGGGACAGGGGGCCCGGGGCTATGGCTACACCTTC. Residues: CASSLVGQGARGYGYTF.